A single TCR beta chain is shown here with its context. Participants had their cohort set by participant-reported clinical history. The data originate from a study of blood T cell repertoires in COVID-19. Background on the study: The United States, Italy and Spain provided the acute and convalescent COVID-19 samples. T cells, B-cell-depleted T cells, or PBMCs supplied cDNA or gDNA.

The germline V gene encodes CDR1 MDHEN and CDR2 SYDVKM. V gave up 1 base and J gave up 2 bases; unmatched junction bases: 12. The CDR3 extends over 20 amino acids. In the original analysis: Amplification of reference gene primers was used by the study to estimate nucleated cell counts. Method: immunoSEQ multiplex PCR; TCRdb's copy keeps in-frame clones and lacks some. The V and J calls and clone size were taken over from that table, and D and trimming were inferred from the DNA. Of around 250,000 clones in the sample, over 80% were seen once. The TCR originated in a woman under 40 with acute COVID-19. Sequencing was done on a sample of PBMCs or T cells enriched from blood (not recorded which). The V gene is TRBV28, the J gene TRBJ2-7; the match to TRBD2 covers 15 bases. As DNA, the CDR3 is TGTGCCAGCAGTTTATTCTTTCGGACTAGCGGGAGGGCCTCGGCCTACGAGCAGTACTTC. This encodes CASSLFFRTSGRASAYEQYF. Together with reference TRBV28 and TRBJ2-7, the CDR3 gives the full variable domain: DVKVTQSSRYLVKRTGEKVFLECVQDMDHENMFWYRQDPGLGLRLIYFSYDVKMKEKGDIPEGYSVSREKKERFSLILESASTNQTSMYLCASSLFFRTSGRASAYEQYFGPGTRLTVT.